These 2 T cell receptor beta chains share one sample of origin, sequenced in a study of blood T cells in healthy people across ages. With a J-beta primer mix and a sample-barcoded 5' primer, a second PCR ran 7 to 11 cycles. In TCRdb, the 5' RACE reads were re-called with MiXCR into one record per CDR3 protein. Among approximately 600,000 distinct CDR3 sequences listed, about 53% were seen once. Sequencing used blood. The receptors come from a man between 60 and 75 years old in good health.

A single count supports this clonotype. The chain uses TRBV6-6 and TRBJ2-1, with 11 bases identical to TRBD2. J gave up 2 bases and V 2 bases, and 2 bases lay outside the gene matches. This CDR3 region has 16 residues. Looked up from germline, CDR1 is MNHNY and CDR2 is SVGAGI (reference sequence). As DNA, the CDR3 is TGTGCCAGCAGTTACCTTAGCGGGGGGGCCTACAATGAGCAGTTCTTC. Its protein product is CASSYLSGGAYNEQFF.

This chain links TRBV3-1 with TRBJ2-7, with 10 bases aligning to TRBD1. The CDR3 runs 16 residues. Trimming cost V 1 base and J 4 bases; bases outside gene matches: 7. Germline CDR1 is LGHDT and CDR2 is YNNKEL (reference sequence). For the CDR3, the DNA is TGTGCCAGCAGCCAAGTTTACCCGGGACAGGGGTACGAGCAGTACTTC. Its translation is CASSQVYPGQGYEQYF.